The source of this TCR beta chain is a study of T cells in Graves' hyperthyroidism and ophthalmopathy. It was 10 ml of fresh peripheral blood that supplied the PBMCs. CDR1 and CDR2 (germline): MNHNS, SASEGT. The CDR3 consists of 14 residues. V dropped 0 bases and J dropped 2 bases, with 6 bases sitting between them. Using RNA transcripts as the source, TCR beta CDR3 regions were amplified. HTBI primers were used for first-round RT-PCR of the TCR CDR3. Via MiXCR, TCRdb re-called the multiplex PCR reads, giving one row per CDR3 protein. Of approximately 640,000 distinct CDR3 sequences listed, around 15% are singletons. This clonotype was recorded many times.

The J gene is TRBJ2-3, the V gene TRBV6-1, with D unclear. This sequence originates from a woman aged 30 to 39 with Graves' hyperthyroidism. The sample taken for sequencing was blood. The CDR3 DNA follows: TGTGCCAGCAGTGAAGCGGGGTCCACAGATACGCAGTATTTT. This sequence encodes CASSEAGSTDTQYF.